This T cell receptor (beta chain) was obtained from a study of T cells in Graves' hyperthyroidism and ophthalmopathy. This clonotype has a count of ten or more. Amplification of TCR beta CDR3 regions was performed using RNA transcripts as template. HTBI primers were used for first-round RT-PCR of the TCR CDR3. TCRdb used MiXCR to reprocess the multiplex PCR reads, holding one entry per CDR3 protein. This repertoire shows some 370,000 distinct CDR3 sequences, around 15% found once; its top ten account for around 27%. Germline-derived CDR1 and CDR2 are SGHVS and FNYEAQ. V lost 1 base, J lost 0 bases, and 8 bases stayed unmatched. CDR3 length equals 20 residues.

The sample consisted of blood. The chain is built from TRBV7-6 and TRBJ2-1, with 14 bases matching TRBD2. The sequence was collected from a man aged 45-60 years with Graves' ophthalmopathy. The chain's CDR3 is CASSLVPRTSGGSSYNEQFF. CDR3 DNA: TGTGCCAGCAGCTTAGTACCCAGGACTAGCGGGGGGAGCTCCTACAATGAGCAGTTCTTC.